Presented here are 32 T cell receptor beta chains from one specimen sequenced in a study of blood T cell repertoires in COVID-19. Clones were sequenced by immunoSEQ multiplex PCR, and TCRdb holds only the in-frame ones, with some missing. The sample holds over 200,000 clones, roughly 87% seen once. The sequencing sample was made of peripheral blood. The receptors shown here come from a man aged 35-49 years with active or convalescent COVID-19.

The chain employs TRBV28 and TRBJ1-5; the D gene is possibly TRBD1 (5 bases). The V end lost 2 bases, the J end lost 1 base, and 9 bases lay between the germline ends. The germline V gene has CDR1 MDHEN and CDR2 SYDVKM. The CDR3 runs to 15 residues. The CDR3 loop is CASSLGGVSNQPQHF. The DNA of the CDR3 is TGTGCCAGCAGTTTAGGAGGGGTCAGCAATCAGCCCCAGCATTTT.

Ten or more counts support this clone. This chain uses TRBV11-1 with TRBJ1-1; D uncertain. From germline, CDR1 is SGHAT and CDR2 FQDESV (reference sequence). V was trimmed by 5 bases and J by 4 bases, leaving 14 bases between them. The CDR3 is made up of 14 amino acids. The CDR3 DNA sequence: TGTGCCAGCAGCCCTATGAGGCGGGGCACTGAAGCTTTCTTT. It specifies CASSPMRRGTEAFF.

The J gene is TRBJ1-2, the V gene TRBV28, with 10 bases aligning to TRBD1. The CDR3 has 14 residues. With 6 bases clipped from V and 6 bases from J, the junction kept 7 bases outside the gene matches. Germline V gene sequence: CDR1 MDHEN, CDR2 SYDVKM. This CDR3 is CASSRDRGPDGYTF. In nucleotides, the CDR3 is TGTGCCAGCAGCCGGGACAGGGGCCCGGATGGCTACACCTTC.

This chain links TRBV14 with TRBJ2-5; D uncertain. The germline V gene has CDR1 SGHDN and CDR2 FVKESK. The CDR3 covers 16 residues. V was pared by 0 bases and J by 4 bases, with 15 bases between. DNA for the CDR3: TGTGCCAGCAGCCAAGATATGAGACTGGATCGAGAGACCCAGTACTTC. Translated: CASSQDMRLDRETQYF. Together with reference TRBV14 and TRBJ2-5, the CDR3 gives the full variable domain: EAGVTQFPSHSVIEKGQTVTLRCDPISGHDNLYWYRRVMGKEIKFLLHFVKESKQDESGMPNNRFLAERTGGTYSTLKVQPAELEDSGVYFCASSQDMRLDRETQYFGPGTRLLVL.

This chain's CDR3 is CASSQTQDRPVGIQPQHF. Here the CDR3 DNA reads TGTGCCAGCAGCCAAACCCAGGACAGGCCCGTTGGGATTCAGCCCCAGCATTTT. This chain connects TRBV3-1 (or the pseudogene TRBV3-2) to TRBJ1-5, with 7 bases identical to TRBD1. Trimming cost V 2 bases and J 6 bases; bases outside gene matches: 16. The CDR3 has 18 residues. Looked up from germline, CDR1 is LGHDT and CDR2 is YNNKEL (reference sequence).

The CDR3 sequence is CASSSYDGSEAFF. DNA of the CDR3: TGTGCCAGCAGCTCTTACGACGGGTCTGAAGCTTTCTTT. The chain couples TRBV9 to TRBJ1-1, with no clear D. Germline loops: CDR1 SGDLS, CDR2 YYNGEE. The ends were cut back, 4 bases at V and 6 bases at J, with 13 bases in the middle. This CDR3 region has 13 residues.

The chain employs TRBV5-1 and TRBJ1-1; 7 bases match TRBD1. V trimming: 0 bases; J trimming: 2 bases; junction bases outside the gene matches: 1. The CDR3 length is 14 residues. CDR1 is SGHRS, CDR2 YFSETQ, per germline. CDR3 region: CASSLEGGNTEAFF. Written as DNA, the CDR3 is TGCGCCAGCAGCTTGGAAGGGGGCAACACTGAAGCTTTCTTT.

The gene calls are TRBV18 and TRBJ2-3; 11 positions agree with TRBD2. The length of the CDR3 is 17 residues. After removal of 3 bases from V and 1 base from J, the junction contained 6 bases not matched to a gene. Germline V lookup: CDR1 KGHSH, CDR2 LQKENI. CDR3 region: CASSPTLAGGRTDTQYF. The CDR3 nucleotides are TGTGCCAGCTCACCCACTCTAGCGGGGGGCCGCACAGATACGCAGTATTTT.

V gene TRBV19 combines with J gene TRBJ1-5; a possible D gene is TRBD1 (5 bases). The CDR3 consists of 14 residues. V was shortened by 1 base and J by 8 bases, with 12 bases between the two germline ends. The germline CDR1 and CDR2 sequences are LNHDA and SQIVND (reference sequence). The CDR3 loop reads CASSIGGGSEPQHF. The CDR3 DNA reads TGTGCCAGTAGTATAGGGGGGGGAAGTGAGCCCCAGCATTTT.

The rearrangement uses TRBV12-5 and TRBJ2-1, with D perhaps matching TRBD2 (5 bases). Trimming shortened V by 5 bases and J by 2 bases, and 10 bases separated the two germline ends. This CDR3 is built from 14 residues. Germline CDR1 is LGHNT and CDR2 is FRNRAP. CDR3: CASGLNGAYNEQFF. DNA for the CDR3: TGTGCTAGTGGTCTCAACGGGGCCTACAATGAGCAGTTCTTC.

J is TRBJ2-2 and V is TRBV5-1; D is undetermined. V was trimmed by 0 bases and J by 1 base, leaving 10 bases between them. Germline CDR1 and CDR2: SGHRS and YFSETQ. The CDR3 loop spans 16 amino acids. CDR3 sequence (DNA): TGCGCCAGCAGCTTGGGGGCTCGCGTGAACACCGGGGAGCTGTTTTTT. The encoded protein is CASSLGARVNTGELFF.

CDR3: CASSLGQGAYGYTF. In DNA, the CDR3 is TGTGCCAGTAGTTTGGGACAGGGGGCGTATGGCTACACCTTC. The V gene is TRBV19, the J gene TRBJ1-2, with 12 nucleotides matching TRBD1. The CDR3 covers 14 residues. CDR1 and CDR2 (germline): LNHDA, SQIVND (reference sequence). J lost 5 bases, V lost 5 bases, and 3 bases had no gene match.

This clone was recorded only once. The V and J genes are TRBV30 and TRBJ1-1; no clear D gene. CDR3 length: 16 residues. Trimming removed 0 bases from V and 0 bases from J, with 14 bases in between. CDR1 is GTSNPN, CDR2 SVGIG, per germline (reference sequence). CDR3 in amino acids: CAWSVRRGRLNTEAFF. In DNA form, the CDR3 reads TGTGCCTGGAGTGTACGACGAGGGCGGCTGAACACTGAAGCTTTCTTT.

The chain employs TRBV9 and TRBJ2-7; D gene unclear. This CDR3 spans 13 amino acids. V shed 2 bases and J shed 5 bases, with 11 bases lying between them. Looked up from germline, CDR1 is SGDLS and CDR2 is YYNGEE. CDR3 sequence reads: CASSVQTGNEQYF. In DNA form, the CDR3 reads TGTGCCAGCAGCGTCCAGACTGGCAACGAGCAGTACTTC.

The chain links TRBV5-4 to TRBJ2-1; 9 nucleotides align to TRBD1. The CDR3 has 16 residues. The germline CDR1 and CDR2 sequences are SGHNT and YYREEE (reference sequence). V lost 2 bases to trimming and J lost 3 bases; unmatched junction nucleotides: 6. The CDR3: CASSFGGGQGYNEQFF. In nucleotides, the CDR3 is TGTGCCAGCAGCTTCGGCGGGGGACAGGGCTACAATGAGCAGTTCTTC.

The chain has TRBV4-2 and TRBJ2-7; 9 nucleotides line up with TRBD1. Germline CDR1 LGHNA, CDR2 YNFKEQ. The V gene end was trimmed by 0 bases and the J gene end by 3 bases; junction bases not matched to a gene: 0. CDR3 size: 14 residues. Here the CDR3 DNA reads TGTGCCAGCAGCCAAGAGGACAGGGGCTACGAGCAGTACTTC. Its translation is CASSQEDRGYEQYF.

This chain joins TRBV27 and TRBJ2-3; D is possibly TRBD2 (6 bases). Trimming cost V 3 bases and J 3 bases, with 19 bases left between them. This CDR3 comprises 17 residues. The germline gives CDR1 MNHEY, CDR2 SMNVEV (reference sequence). DNA of the CDR3: TGTGCCAGCAGTTTCCCCGGGACTCACGGGAATACAGATACGCAGTATTTT. Its protein product is CASSFPGTHGNTDTQYF.

The chain has TRBV4-2 and TRBJ2-5; D not certain. Trimming pared 1 base from V and 2 bases from J, leaving 8 bases between. CDR1 and CDR2 (germline): LGHNA, YNFKEQ. The CDR3 sequence is 14 residues long. CDR3 DNA sequence: TGTGCCAGCAGCCAAGGCCAACAGCAAGAGACCCAGTACTTC. Protein product: CASSQGQQQETQYF.

This chain connects TRBV6-5 to TRBJ2-7, with TRBD2 identical over 11 bases. The CDR3 contains 14 residues. Germline assignment: CDR1 MNHEY and CDR2 SVGAGI. J was trimmed by 3 bases and V by 6 bases; bases with no gene match: 4. CDR3 DNA sequence: TGTGCCAGCAGGGGGACTAGCGGATTCTACGAGCAGTACTTC. Its translation: CASRGTSGFYEQYF.

The gene calls are TRBV7-2 and TRBJ1-2; possibly TRBD1 for D (6 bases). Trimming stripped 1 base from V and 7 bases from J, with 13 bases between. The germline V gene encodes CDR1 SGHTA and CDR2 FQGNSA. The CDR3 has 14 amino acids. CDR3 amino acids: CASSLEGGLGGYTF. Here the CDR3 DNA reads TGTGCCAGCAGCTTAGAAGGGGGTTTGGGTGGCTACACCTTC.

This chain uses TRBV6-5 with TRBJ2-7; D possibly corresponds to TRBD1 (6 bases). The V gene lost 5 bases and the J gene lost 5 bases, with 13 bases spanning the gap. The germline gives CDR1 MNHEY, CDR2 SVGAGI. This CDR3 is 13 amino acids long. CDR3 sequence reads: CASSPQGLHEQYF. DNA for the CDR3: TGTGCCAGCAGTCCACAGGGTTTGCACGAGCAGTACTTC.

J is TRBJ2-1 and V is TRBV28, with 7 bases lining up with TRBD2. This CDR3 has 16 residues. Germline-derived CDR1 and CDR2 are MDHEN and SYDVKM. Trimming removed 5 bases from V and 4 bases from J; junction bases left unmatched: 11. The CDR3, as DNA: TGTGCCAGCAGTAACCTGCGGAGCGGGGCGTACAATGAGCAGTTCTTC. This encodes CASSNLRSGAYNEQFF.

This rearrangement joins TRBV27 to TRBJ2-5; possibly TRBD2 for D (7 bases). Trimming took off 0 bases at V and 7 bases at J, with 18 bases between the two ends. CDR3 size: 16 residues. The germline V gene has CDR1 MNHEY and CDR2 SMNVEV (reference sequence). In DNA form, the CDR3 reads TGTGCCAGCAGTTTATCGATTTTTGGGGGGGCTCTGACCCAGTACTTC. This codes for CASSLSIFGGALTQYF.

V and J are TRBV6-5 and TRBJ1-6, with TRBD1 identical over 8 bases. Germline V gene sequence: CDR1 MNHEY, CDR2 SVGAGI. The V gene end was trimmed by 2 bases and the J gene end by 8 bases; junction bases not matched to a gene: 5. This CDR3 is 15 amino acids long. Written as DNA, the CDR3 is TGTGCCAGCAGTTACGCCCGACAGGGGCATTCACCCCTCCACTTT. It codes for CASSYARQGHSPLHF.

The V gene is TRBV4-1, the J gene TRBJ1-1, with 7 bases fitting TRBD1. V shed 4 bases and J 8 bases; nucleotides not matched to a gene: 4. The CDR3 length is 12 residues. Germline V gene lookup returns CDR1 MGHRA and CDR2 YSYEKL. The CDR3 coding sequence is TGCGCCAGCAGCCTCGGGACAGAAGAAGCTTTCTTT. Translated, it gives CASSLGTEEAFF.

A single count supports this clone. The chain links TRBV19 to TRBJ1-5; 9 bases map to TRBD1. The CDR3 runs to 13 residues. Germline V gene lookup returns CDR1 LNHDA and CDR2 SQIVND (reference sequence). Trimming at V came to 10 bases and at J to 6 bases, leaving 7 bases not matched to a gene. CDR3 amino acids: CAIRDRVTQPQHF. CDR3 DNA sequence: TGTGCCATCAGGGACAGGGTCACTCAGCCCCAGCATTTT.

This clone was seen a handful of times. The rearrangement links TRBV6-6 to TRBJ2-2, with D possibly TRBD1 on 8 matching bases. The CDR3 length is 15 residues. Germline CDR1 is MNHNY and CDR2 is SVGAGI (reference sequence). V lost 5 bases and J lost 7, with 17 bases in between. CDR3 in amino acids: CASSKDRGGVGELFF. The CDR3 coding sequence is TGTGCCAGCAGTAAAGACAGGGGAGGGGTCGGGGAGCTGTTTTTT.

This chain links TRBV19 with TRBJ1-5; 8 bases fit TRBD1. V trimming: 2 bases; J trimming: 7 bases; junction bases outside the gene matches: 10. CDR3 length: 16 amino acids. The germline V gene has CDR1 LNHDA and CDR2 SQIVND (reference sequence). CDR3 DNA sequence: TGTGCCAGTAGTATAACGGCAGGGGGCACAAACCAGCCCCAGCATTTT. Translation: CASSITAGGTNQPQHF.

This clone occurred once. The rearrangement joins TRBV5-1 to TRBJ2-5; D possibly corresponds to TRBD2 (6 bases). There are 12 residues in the CDR3. Germline CDR1 reads SGHRS; CDR2 reads YFSETQ. V gave up 4 bases and J gave up 3 bases, with 7 bases separating them. In DNA, the CDR3 is TGCGCCAGCAGCCGACTAGAAGAGACCCAGTACTTC. Translated: CASSRLEETQYF.

The chain is built from TRBV10-3 and TRBJ1-5, with 9 bases identical to TRBD1. Per the germline V gene, CDR1 is ENHRY and CDR2 is SYGVKD. This CDR3 contains 18 residues. V was pared by 7 bases and J by 6 bases, with 19 bases of the junction left unmatched. CDR3 residues: CAITQGGKTGQGIQPQHF. DNA for the CDR3: TGTGCCATCACCCAAGGCGGTAAAACGGGACAGGGCATTCAGCCCCAGCATTTT.

The V and J genes are TRBV11-3 and TRBJ2-7; a weak D match, TRBD2 (5 bases). Germline V CDR1 and CDR2: SGHNT, YENEEA. The CDR3 length is 14 residues. Trimming took off 1 base at V and 2 bases at J, with 9 bases between the two ends. CDR3 residues: CASSLAGKPYEQYF. The CDR3 DNA is TGTGCCAGCAGCTTAGCCGGGAAACCCTACGAGCAGTACTTC. The full variable domain, with the rest looked up from reference TRBV11-3 and TRBJ2-7, is EAGVVQSPRYKIIEKKQPVAFWCNPISGHNTLYWYLQNLGQGPELLIRYENEEAVDDSQLPKDRFSAERLKGVDSTLKIQPAELGDSAVYLCASSLAGKPYEQYFGPGTRLTVT.

This rearrangement joins TRBV6-6 to TRBJ2-3, with a possible D match to TRBD1 (6 bases). The CDR3 spans 16 residues. With 8 bases removed from V and 4 bases from J, the gap between germline ends came to 22 bases. Germline-derived CDR1 and CDR2 are MNHNY and SVGAGI (reference sequence). The CDR3 nucleotides are TGTGCCAGCCGGGACAACCAGGACTTGAATGCAGATACGCAGTATTTT. This encodes CASRDNQDLNADTQYF.